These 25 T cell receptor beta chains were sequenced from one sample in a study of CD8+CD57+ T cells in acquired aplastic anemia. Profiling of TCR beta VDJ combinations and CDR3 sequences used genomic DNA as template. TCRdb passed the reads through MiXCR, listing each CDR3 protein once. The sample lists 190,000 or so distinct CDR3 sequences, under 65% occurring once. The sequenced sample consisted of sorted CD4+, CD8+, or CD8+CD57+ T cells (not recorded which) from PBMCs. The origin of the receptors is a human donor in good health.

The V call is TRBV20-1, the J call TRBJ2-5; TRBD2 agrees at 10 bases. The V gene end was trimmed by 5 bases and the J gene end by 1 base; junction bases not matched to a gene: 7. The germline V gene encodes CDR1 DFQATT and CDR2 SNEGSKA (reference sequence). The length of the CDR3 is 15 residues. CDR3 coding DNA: TGCAGTGCTTCAGCGGGGGGGATTGCCCAAGAGACCCAGTACTTC. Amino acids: CSASAGGIAQETQYF.

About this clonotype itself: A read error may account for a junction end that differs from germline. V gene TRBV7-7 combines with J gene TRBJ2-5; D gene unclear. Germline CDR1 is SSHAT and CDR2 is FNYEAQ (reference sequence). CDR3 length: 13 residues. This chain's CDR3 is CASSLYIQETQYF. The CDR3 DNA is TGTGCTAGCAGCTTATATATCCAAGAGACCCAGTACTTC.

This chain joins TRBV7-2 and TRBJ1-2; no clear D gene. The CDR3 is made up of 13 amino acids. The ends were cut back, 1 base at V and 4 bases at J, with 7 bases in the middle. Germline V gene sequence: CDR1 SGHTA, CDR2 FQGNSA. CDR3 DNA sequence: TGTGCCAGCAGCTTAGAGAGAAGCTATGGCTACACCTTC. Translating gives CASSLERSYGYTF.

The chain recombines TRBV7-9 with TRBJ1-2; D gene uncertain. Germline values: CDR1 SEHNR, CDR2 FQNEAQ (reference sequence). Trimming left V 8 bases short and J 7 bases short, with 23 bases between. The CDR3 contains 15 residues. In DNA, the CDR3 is TGTGCCAGCCAACTGAATGGATATCCGTATCGTGGCTACACCTTC. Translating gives CASQLNGYPYRGYTF.

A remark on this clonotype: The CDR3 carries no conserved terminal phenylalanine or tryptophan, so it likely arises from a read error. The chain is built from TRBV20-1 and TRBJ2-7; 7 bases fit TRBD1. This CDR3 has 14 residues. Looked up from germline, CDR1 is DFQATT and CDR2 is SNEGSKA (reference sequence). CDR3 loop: CSAYDRDNSSEQYL. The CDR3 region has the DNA TGCAGTGCTTACGACAGGGATAACTCCTCCGAGCAGTACCTC.

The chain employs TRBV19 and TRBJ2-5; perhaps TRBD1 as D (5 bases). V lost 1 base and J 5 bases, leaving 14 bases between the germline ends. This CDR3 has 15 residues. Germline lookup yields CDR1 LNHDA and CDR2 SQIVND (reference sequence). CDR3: CASSIGSQGGETQYF. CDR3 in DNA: TGTGCCAGTAGTATAGGAAGTCAGGGCGGCGAGACCCAGTACTTC.

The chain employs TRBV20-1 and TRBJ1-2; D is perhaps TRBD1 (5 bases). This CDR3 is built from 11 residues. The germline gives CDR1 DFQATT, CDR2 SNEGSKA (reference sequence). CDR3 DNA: TGCAACGGGATGGGACCTTTTGGCTACACCTTC. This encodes CNGMGPFGYTF.

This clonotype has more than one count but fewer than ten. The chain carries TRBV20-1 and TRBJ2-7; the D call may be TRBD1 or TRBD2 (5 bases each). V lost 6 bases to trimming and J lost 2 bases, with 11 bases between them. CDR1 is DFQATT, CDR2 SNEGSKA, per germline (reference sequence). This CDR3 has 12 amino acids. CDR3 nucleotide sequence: TGCAGTGCCTGGGACGGAGCCTACGAGCAGTACTTC. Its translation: CSAWDGAYEQYF.

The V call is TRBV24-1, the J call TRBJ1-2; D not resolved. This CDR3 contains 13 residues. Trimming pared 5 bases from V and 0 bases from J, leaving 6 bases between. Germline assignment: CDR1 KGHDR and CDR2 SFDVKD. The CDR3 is CATSVWSNYGYTF. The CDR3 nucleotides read TGTGCCACCAGTGTCTGGTCTAACTATGGCTACACCTTC.

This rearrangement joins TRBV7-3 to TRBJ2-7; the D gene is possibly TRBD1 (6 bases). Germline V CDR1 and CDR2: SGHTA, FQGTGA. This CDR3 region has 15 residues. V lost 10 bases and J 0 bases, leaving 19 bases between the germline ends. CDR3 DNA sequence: TGTGCCACAGAGTGGACAGAGACTGTCTCCTACGAGCAGTACTTC. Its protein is CATEWTETVSYEQYF.

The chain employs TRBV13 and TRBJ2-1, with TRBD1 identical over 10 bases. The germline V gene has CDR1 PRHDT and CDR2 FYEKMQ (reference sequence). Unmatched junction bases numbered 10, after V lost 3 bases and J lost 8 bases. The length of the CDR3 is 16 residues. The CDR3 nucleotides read TGTGCCAGCAGCTTGTCGGTAGGACAGGGGGTCCATGAGCAGTTCTTC. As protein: CASSLSVGQGVHEQFF.

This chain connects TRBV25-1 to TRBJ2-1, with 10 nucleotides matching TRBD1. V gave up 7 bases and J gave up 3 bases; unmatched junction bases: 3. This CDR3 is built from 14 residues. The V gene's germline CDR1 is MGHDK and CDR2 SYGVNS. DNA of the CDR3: TGTGCCAGCACGGACAGGGGGGACTACAATGAGCAGTTCTTC. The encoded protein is CASTDRGDYNEQFF.

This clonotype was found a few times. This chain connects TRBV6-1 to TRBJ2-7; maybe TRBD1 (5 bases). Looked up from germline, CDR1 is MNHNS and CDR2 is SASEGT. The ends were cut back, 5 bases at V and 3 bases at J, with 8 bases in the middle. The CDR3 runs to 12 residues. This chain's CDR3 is CASSLQVYEQYF. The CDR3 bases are TGTGCCAGCAGTCTACAGGTCTACGAGCAGTACTTC.

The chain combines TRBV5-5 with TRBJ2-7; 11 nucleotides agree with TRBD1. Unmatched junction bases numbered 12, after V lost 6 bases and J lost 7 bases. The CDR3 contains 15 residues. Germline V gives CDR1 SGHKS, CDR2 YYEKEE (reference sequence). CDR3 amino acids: CASKRTGGALEEQYF. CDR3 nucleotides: TGTGCCAGCAAAAGGACAGGGGGCGCGTTAGAAGAGCAGTACTTC.

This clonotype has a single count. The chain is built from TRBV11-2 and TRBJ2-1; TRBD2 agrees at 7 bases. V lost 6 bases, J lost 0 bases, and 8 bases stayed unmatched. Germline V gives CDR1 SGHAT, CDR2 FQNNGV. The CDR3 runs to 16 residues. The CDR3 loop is CASRISGAPSYNEQFF. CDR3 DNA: TGTGCCAGCAGAATAAGCGGGGCGCCCTCCTACAATGAGCAGTTCTTC. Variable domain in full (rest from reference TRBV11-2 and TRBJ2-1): EAGVAQSPRYKIIEKRQSVAFWCNPISGHATLYWYQQILGQGPKLLIQFQNNGVVDDSQLPKDRFSAERLKGVDSTLKIQPAKLEDSAVYLCASRISGAPSYNEQFFGPGTRLTVL.

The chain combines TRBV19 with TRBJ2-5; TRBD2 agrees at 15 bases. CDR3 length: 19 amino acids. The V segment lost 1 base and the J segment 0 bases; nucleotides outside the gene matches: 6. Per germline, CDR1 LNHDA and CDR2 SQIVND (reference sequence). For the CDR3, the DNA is TGTGCCAGTAGTATAGCCCCGGGGACTAGCGGGGGGTACCAAGAGACCCAGTACTTC. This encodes CASSIAPGTSGGYQETQYF. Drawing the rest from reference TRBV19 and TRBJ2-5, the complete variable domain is DGGITQSPKYLFRKEGQNVTLSCEQNLNHDAMYWYRQDPGQGLRLIYYSQIVNDFQKGDIAEGYSVSREKKESFPLTVTSAQKNPTAFYLCASSIAPGTSGGYQETQYFGPGTRLLVL.

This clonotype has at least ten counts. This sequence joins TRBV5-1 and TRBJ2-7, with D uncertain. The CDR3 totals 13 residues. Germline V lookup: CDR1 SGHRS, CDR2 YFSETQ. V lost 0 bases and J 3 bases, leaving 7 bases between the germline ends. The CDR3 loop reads CASSLAIGYEQYF. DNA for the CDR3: TGCGCCAGCAGCTTGGCCATAGGCTACGAGCAGTACTTC.

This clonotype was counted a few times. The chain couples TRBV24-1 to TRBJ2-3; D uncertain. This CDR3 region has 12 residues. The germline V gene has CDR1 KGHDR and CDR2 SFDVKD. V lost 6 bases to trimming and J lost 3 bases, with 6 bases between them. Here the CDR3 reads CATSTRTDTQYF. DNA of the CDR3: TGTGCCACCAGTACGCGGACAGATACGCAGTATTTT.

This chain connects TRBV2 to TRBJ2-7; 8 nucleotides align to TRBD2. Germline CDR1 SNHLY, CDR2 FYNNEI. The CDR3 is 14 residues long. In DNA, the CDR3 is TGTGCTATTATCGCACGGGGGGGGCCTTACGAGCAGTACTTC. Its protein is CAIIARGGPYEQYF.

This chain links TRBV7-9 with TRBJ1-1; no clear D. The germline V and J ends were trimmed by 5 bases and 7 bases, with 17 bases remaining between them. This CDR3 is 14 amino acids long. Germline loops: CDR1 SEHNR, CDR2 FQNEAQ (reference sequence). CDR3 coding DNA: TGTGCCAGCAGCGGTCTAAATGGGGTTAATGAAGCTTTCTTT. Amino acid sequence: CASSGLNGVNEAFF.

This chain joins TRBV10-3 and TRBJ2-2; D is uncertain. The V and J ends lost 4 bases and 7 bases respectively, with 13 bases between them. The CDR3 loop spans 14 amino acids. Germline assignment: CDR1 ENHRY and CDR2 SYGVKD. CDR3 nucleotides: TGTGCCATCAGTGGGCAGGCCCAAGTCGGGGAGCTGTTTTTT. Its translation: CAISGQAQVGELFF.

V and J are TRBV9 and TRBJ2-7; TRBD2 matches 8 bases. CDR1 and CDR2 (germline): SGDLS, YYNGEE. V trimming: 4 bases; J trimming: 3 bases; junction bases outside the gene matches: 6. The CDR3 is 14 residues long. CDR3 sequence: CASSLSGSLYEQYF. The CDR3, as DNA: TGTGCCAGCAGCTTAAGCGGGAGTCTCTACGAGCAGTACTTC.

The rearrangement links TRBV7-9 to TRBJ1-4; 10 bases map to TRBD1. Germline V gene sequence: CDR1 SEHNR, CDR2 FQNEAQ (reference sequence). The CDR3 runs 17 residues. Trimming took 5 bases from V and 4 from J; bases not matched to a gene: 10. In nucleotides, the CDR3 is TGTGCCAGCAGCGTGGGACAGGGGAGAGGGGGTAATGAAAAACTGTTTTTT. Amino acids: CASSVGQGRGGNEKLFF.

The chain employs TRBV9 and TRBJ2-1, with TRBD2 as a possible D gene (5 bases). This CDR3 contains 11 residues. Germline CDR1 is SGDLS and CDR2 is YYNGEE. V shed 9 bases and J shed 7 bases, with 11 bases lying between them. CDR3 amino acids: CATTRGNEQFF. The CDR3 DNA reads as TGTGCCACCACTCGGGGAAATGAGCAGTTCTTC. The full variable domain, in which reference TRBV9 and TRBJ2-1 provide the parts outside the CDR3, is DSGVTQTPKHLITATGQRVTLRCSPRSGDLSVYWYQQSLDQGLQFLIQYYNGEERAKGNILERFSAQQFPDLHSELNLSSLELGDSALYFCATTRGNEQFFGPGTRLTVL.

The CDR3 spells CASKADYVNYGYTF. The CDR3 coding sequence is TGTGCCAGCAAGGCGGACTACGTCAACTATGGCTACACCTTC. The chain combines TRBV7-3 with TRBJ1-2, with D unresolved. Trimming shortened V by 7 bases and J by 2 bases, and 14 bases separated the two germline ends. The CDR3 spans 14 residues. CDR1 and CDR2 (germline): SGHTA, FQGTGA.